The clone carrying this TCR beta chain was observed a handful of times. This record comes from a study of identical twins. Template switching (which added a universal primer site) was used, and cDNA carried unique molecular identifiers. MiXCR, run by TCRdb on the 5' RACE reads, gives a single entry per CDR3 protein. The sample holds 550,000 to 700,000 distinct CDR3 sequences; approximately 22% are singletons and the top ten take around 4.5%. The V end was cut by 4 bases, the J end by 3 bases, with 9 bases between. This CDR3 is 13 amino acids long. Germline V gene sequence: CDR1 DFQATT, CDR2 SNEGSKA (reference sequence). These data also formed part of another study, on T cells expressing NK-cell markers. That work contributes: Within the sequenced cohort of eight donors, seven exhibited HCMV seropositivity and one was seronegative. Each of six donors carried dominant NKG2C+ clonotypes accounting for about 1.0-7.5% of CD8+ T cells. The HCMV specificity of the expanded NKG2C+ T cell clones stayed unresolved.

This TCR was sampled from a woman younger than 35 in good health. The chain is built from TRBV20-1 and TRBJ1-4; D is ambiguous. Sequencing was performed on PBMCs. CDR3 amino acids: CSATAAANEKLFF. As DNA, the CDR3 is TGCAGTGCTACAGCGGCGGCTAATGAAAAACTGTTTTTT.